One T cell receptor beta chain is described in this entry. Some clones are missing from TCRdb's copy, which holds only in-frame ones; the method was immunoSEQ multiplex PCR. The sample holds 200,000 to 250,000 clones, approximately 85% seen once. These data come from a study of blood T cell repertoires in COVID-19. Whole-study context: The analysed material was cDNA or gDNA that came from T cells, B-cell-depleted T cells, or PBMCs.

Specimen: peripheral blood. This TCR was recovered from a woman in her seventies with COVID-19, enrolled during active disease.

CDR3 coding DNA: TGTGCCAGCAGCTTAATGGGTTCGGGTAGCTACACCTTC. This codes for CASSLMGSGSYTF. J is TRBJ1-2 and V is TRBV7-2; D remains unclear. The length of the CDR3 is 13 residues. V lost 2 bases and J 9 bases, leaving 13 bases between the germline ends. Germline V lookup: CDR1 SGHTA, CDR2 FQGNSA.